The 17 T cell receptor beta chains in this list originate from one sample, sequenced in a study of blood T cells in healthy people across ages. A J-beta primer mix and a sample-barcoded 5' primer were used in a second PCR of about 7 to 11 cycles. TCRdb processed the 5' RACE reads anew with MiXCR; each CDR3 protein has one entry. Among some 900,000 distinct CDR3 sequences listed, about 30% were seen once. Sequencing was done on a sample of blood. These receptors were obtained from a woman older than 75 in good health.

To note about this clonotype: A single base separates this from a much larger clone, so it may be a read error. The CDR3 coding sequence is TGTGCCAGCAGGGGGACAGACGCGGACATTCAGTACTTC. Translating gives CASRGTDADIQYF. The chain joins TRBV6-1 to TRBJ2-5; 7 bases map to TRBD1. Judging by the DNA end, TRBJ2-4 fits better; the J call may be wrong. From germline, CDR1 is MNHNS and CDR2 SASEGT. The CDR3 spans 13 residues.

This clonotype has a count of ten or more. The chain has TRBV10-3 and TRBJ2-5; D remains ambiguous. The CDR3 has 15 residues. In germline, CDR1 is ENHRY, CDR2 SYGVKD. V lost 1 base, J lost 3 bases, and 12 bases lay in between. The CDR3: CAISELVPPKETQYF. The CDR3 coding sequence is TGTGCCATCAGTGAGTTGGTCCCGCCTAAAGAGACCCAGTACTTC.

The chain combines TRBV7-9 with TRBJ2-1; 8 nucleotides line up with TRBD1. J gave up 6 bases and V 11 bases, and 12 bases lay outside the gene matches. There are 14 residues in the CDR3. Germline CDR1 and CDR2: SEHNR and FQNEAQ (reference sequence). In DNA form, the CDR3 reads TGTGCCGGCAACGGACAGGGCGGGGCCAATGAGCAGTTCTTC. Translation: CAGNGQGGANEQFF.

The rearrangement links TRBV18 to TRBJ2-2; D gene unclear. CDR1 KGHSH and CDR2 LQKENI come from the germline V gene. V was shortened by 3 bases and J by 0 bases, with 11 bases between the two germline ends. The CDR3 totals 16 residues. DNA of the CDR3: TGTGCCAGCTCACCTCGTCCAGGAGCGAACACCGGGGAGCTGTTTTTT. It translates to CASSPRPGANTGELFF.

This clonotype turned up a few times. The rearrangement uses TRBV6-1 and TRBJ2-5; D possibly corresponds to TRBD2 (6 bases). Trimming shortened V by 7 bases and J by 4 bases, and 13 bases separated the two germline ends. Germline lookup yields CDR1 MNHNS and CDR2 SASEGT. This CDR3 has 13 amino acids. CDR3 coding DNA: TGTGCCAGCACCCGCGGGGTCCCAGAGACCCAGTACTTC. Translating it yields CASTRGVPETQYF.

This clonotype was seen more than once but under ten times. The CDR3 region is CASSGRDRGPAFF. The CDR3 nucleotides read TGTGCCAGCAGCGGTAGGGACAGGGGGCCAGCTTTCTTT. The genes are TRBV7-2 and TRBJ1-1; 12 nucleotides align to TRBD1. The CDR3 spans 13 residues. V lost 5 bases to trimming and J lost 10 bases; unmatched junction nucleotides: 5. In germline, CDR1 is SGHTA, CDR2 FQGNSA. Full variable domain (rest looked up from reference TRBV7-2 and TRBJ1-1): GAGVSQSPSNKVTEKGKDVELRCDPISGHTALYWYRQSLGQGLEFLIYFQGNSAPDKSGLPSDRFSAERTGGSVSTLTIQRTQQEDSAVYLCASSGRDRGPAFFGQGTRLTVV.

This clonotype occurred many times. V is TRBV7-2 and J is TRBJ2-2, with D hard to call. Trimming cost V 0 bases and J 0 bases, with 8 bases left between them. The CDR3 consists of 16 residues. The germline V gene has CDR1 SGHTA and CDR2 FQGNSA. CDR3 protein: CASSLAFTTNTGELFF. As DNA, the CDR3 is TGTGCCAGCAGCTTAGCGTTCACAACGAACACCGGGGAGCTGTTTTTT.

CDR3 sequence reads: CASSLVPSGANNEQFF. CDR3 nucleotides: TGTGCCAGCAGCTTAGTCCCTAGCGGGGCCAACAATGAGCAGTTCTTC. The chain has TRBV7-2 and TRBJ2-1; 9 nucleotides agree with TRBD2. Germline loops: CDR1 SGHTA, CDR2 FQGNSA. The trim removed 1 base at V and 5 bases at J, leaving 6 bases unmatched. The CDR3 spans 16 residues.

CDR3 sequence: CASSPYGANTEAFF. The CDR3 coding sequence is TGTGCCAGCAGTCCGTATGGAGCTAACACTGAAGCTTTCTTT. The chain is built from TRBV12-3 or TRBV12-4 and TRBJ1-1; no reliable D call. Between the trimmed V and J ends, which lost 5 bases and 2 bases, there was a span of 12 bases. The CDR3 runs 14 residues.

This clonotype was seen only a few times. The chain recombines TRBV5-1 with TRBJ2-7; 8 bases are a match to TRBD1. V lost 5 bases, J lost 7 bases, and 8 bases stayed unmatched. CDR1 is SGHRS, CDR2 YFSETQ, per germline. The CDR3 sequence is 13 residues long. CDR3 bases: TGCGCCAGCAGGGACAGGGTTGGGGGGGAGCAGTACTTC. It encodes CASRDRVGGEQYF.

This clonotype was counted many times. V gene TRBV18 combines with J gene TRBJ2-1; the D gene is possibly TRBD1 (5 bases). The V end was cut by 1 base, the J end by 0 bases, with 13 bases between. CDR1 is KGHSH and CDR2 is LQKENI in the germline V gene. The CDR3 has 17 residues. CDR3 DNA sequence: TGTGCCAGCTCACCACTAGGGGTGTGGAGCTCCTACAATGAGCAGTTCTTC. It specifies CASSPLGVWSSYNEQFF.

This clonotype was seen ten or more times. The J gene is TRBJ1-5, the V gene TRBV6-2 or TRBV6-3; D is ambiguous. Trimming cost V 0 bases and J 0 bases, with 15 bases left between them. The CDR3 is 18 amino acids. CDR1 is MNHEY, CDR2 SVGEGT, per germline. The CDR3 bases are TGTGCCAGCAGTTACTCGATCACCGAGGACGATAGCAATCAGCCCCAGCATTTT. As protein: CASSYSITEDDSNQPQHF.

This chain connects TRBV6-1 to TRBJ2-6, with D unclear. Trimming cost V 7 bases and J 0 bases, with 16 bases left between them. There are 17 residues in the CDR3. Germline values: CDR1 MNHNS, CDR2 SASEGT. The CDR3: CASMVWGSGSGANVLTF. CDR3 in DNA: TGTGCCAGCATGGTATGGGGTTCGGGCTCTGGGGCCAACGTCCTGACTTTC.

This clonotype was detected a few times. Since a much larger clone is just one base distant, this may be a read error. This chain joins TRBV7-2 and TRBJ2-7; D uncertain. The CDR3 is 13 residues long. CDR1 SGHTA and CDR2 FQGNSA come from the germline V gene. CDR3 region: CAGSSGSPYEQYF. The CDR3 DNA reads TGTGCCGGCAGCTCCGGGTCACCCTACGAGCAGTACTTC.

This clonotype was detected only a few times. The rearrangement joins TRBV30 to TRBJ2-1, with 10 bases matching TRBD2. The ends lost 5 bases at V and 10 bases at J; junction bases unmatched: 11. The CDR3 has 14 amino acids. Per germline, CDR1 GTSNPN and CDR2 SVGIG (reference sequence). The CDR3 sequence: CAWGIAGGGGEQFF. CDR3 bases: TGTGCCTGGGGTATAGCGGGGGGTGGCGGGGAGCAGTTCTTC. Full variable domain (rest looked up from reference TRBV30 and TRBJ2-1): SQTIHQWPATLVQPVGSPLSLECTVEGTSNPNLYWYRQAAGRGLQLLFYSVGIGQISSEVPQNLSASRPQDRQFILSSKKLLLSDSGFYLCAWGIAGGGGEQFFGPGTRLTVL.

This clonotype was seen repeatedly, ten times or more. The CDR3 region has the DNA TGTGCCAGCAGTTCGGAGTCGGGAGAGACCCAGTACTTC. This gives the protein CASSSESGETQYF. This sequence joins TRBV11-2 and TRBJ2-5, with no clear D. The germline V gene encodes CDR1 SGHAT and CDR2 FQNNGV. CDR3 length: 13 residues. V lost 6 bases, J lost 4 bases, and 12 bases lay in between.

This clonotype was counted at least ten times. The chain is built from TRBV6-5 and TRBJ1-2, with D possibly being TRBD1 (5 bases). Germline V gene sequence: CDR1 MNHEY, CDR2 SVGAGI. Trimming stripped 2 bases from V and 0 bases from J, with 7 bases between. The CDR3 is made up of 14 amino acids. DNA for the CDR3: TGTGCCAGCAGTTACGACAGCTCTAACTATGGCTACACCTTC. This encodes CASSYDSSNYGYTF.